The TCR beta chain described here comes from a study of response to subunit inactivated influenza vaccine. This clonotype came up a few times. TCRdb reanalysed the RT-PCR reads using MiXCR and keeps one entry per CDR3 protein. The profile shows some 300,000 distinct CDR3 sequences, about 20% of them singletons. The CDR3 spans 13 residues. Germline V CDR1 and CDR2: SQVTM, ANQGSEA. V was clipped by 4 bases and J by 8 bases, with 17 bases between them. This sequence was found in a man aged 50-75 years who received an inactivated influenza vaccine. Source: PBMCs from blood, taken less than 22 months after vaccination. The chain is built from TRBV29-1 and TRBJ1-1; maybe TRBD1 (5 bases). CDR3 DNA sequence: TGCAGCGTTGTTATGGACACAGCCAACGAAGCTTTCTTT. It codes for CSVVMDTANEAFF.